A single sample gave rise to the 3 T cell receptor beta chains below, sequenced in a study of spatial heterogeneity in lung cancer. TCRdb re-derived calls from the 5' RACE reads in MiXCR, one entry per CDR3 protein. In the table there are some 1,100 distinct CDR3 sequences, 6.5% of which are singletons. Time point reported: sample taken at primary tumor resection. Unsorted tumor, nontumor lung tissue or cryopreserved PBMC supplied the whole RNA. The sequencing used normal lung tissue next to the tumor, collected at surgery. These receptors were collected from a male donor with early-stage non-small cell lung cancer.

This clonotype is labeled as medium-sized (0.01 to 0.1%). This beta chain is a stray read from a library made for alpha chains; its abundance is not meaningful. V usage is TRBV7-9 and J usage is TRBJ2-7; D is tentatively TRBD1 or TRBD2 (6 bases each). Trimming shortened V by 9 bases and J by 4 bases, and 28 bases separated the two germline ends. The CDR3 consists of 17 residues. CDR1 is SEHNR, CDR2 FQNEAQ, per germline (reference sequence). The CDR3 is CARPKGVHSGSIYEQYF. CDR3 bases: TGTGCCAGACCTAAGGGGGTTCATAGCGGAAGCATTTACGAGCAGTACTTC.

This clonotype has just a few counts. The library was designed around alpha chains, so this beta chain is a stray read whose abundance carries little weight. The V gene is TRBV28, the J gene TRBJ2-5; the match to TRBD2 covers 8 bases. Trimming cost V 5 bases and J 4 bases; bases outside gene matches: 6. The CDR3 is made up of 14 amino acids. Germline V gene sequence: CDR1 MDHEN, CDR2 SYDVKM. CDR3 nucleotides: TGTGCCAGCAGTCTGGCGGGAGGTTTAGAGACCCAGTACTTC. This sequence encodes CASSLAGGLETQYF. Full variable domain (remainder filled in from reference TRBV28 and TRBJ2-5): DVKVTQSSRYLVKRTGEKVFLECVQDMDHENMFWYRQDPGLGLRLIYFSYDVKMKEKGDIPEGYSVSREKKERFSLILESASTNQTSMYLCASSLAGGLETQYFGPGTRLLVL.

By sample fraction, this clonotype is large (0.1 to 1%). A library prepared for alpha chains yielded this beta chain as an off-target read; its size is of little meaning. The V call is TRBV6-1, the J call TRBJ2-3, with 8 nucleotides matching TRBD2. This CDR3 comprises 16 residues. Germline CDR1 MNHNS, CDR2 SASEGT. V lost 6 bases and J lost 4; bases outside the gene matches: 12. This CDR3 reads CASSVGTRGASDTQYF. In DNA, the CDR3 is TGTGCCAGCAGCGTTGGGACTAGGGGTGCATCAGATACGCAGTATTTT.